The T cell receptor beta chain described here comes from a study of blood T cell repertoires in COVID-19. On the study more broadly: Acute-phase and convalescent COVID-19 samples originated in the United States, Italy and Spain. T cells, B-cell-depleted T cells, or PBMCs supplied cDNA or gDNA.

The CDR3 extends over 14 amino acids. With 6 bases clipped from V and 5 bases from J, the junction kept 5 bases outside the gene matches. Germline V lookup: CDR1 ENHRY, CDR2 SYGVKD. In the original processing: Amplification with reference gene primers provided the estimates of nucleated cell counts. Produced via immunoSEQ multiplex PCR; TCRdb's table is partial and in-frame only. Clonal size and the V and J genes are those of that table, whereas D and trimming came from the DNA. The data show roughly 86,000 clones, about 78% seen once. This sequence joins TRBV10-3 and TRBJ2-7, with TRBD2 matching over 12 bases. This clonotype was obtained from a man aged 50 to 59 who had recovered from COVID-19. Sequencing used peripheral blood. The CDR3 sequence: CAISQTSGSDEQYF. The CDR3, as DNA: TGTGCCATCAGCCAGACTAGCGGGAGTGACGAGCAGTACTTC.